The clone carrying this T cell receptor (beta chain) has a handful of counts. Its antigen is not identified. This entry comes from a study of T-cell reconstitution after alpha-beta-depleted transplantation in children. General study points: In patients about two months after transplant, alpha-beta T cells reportedly arose from several hundred expanded graft clones. T-cell counts and diversity at one year post-transplant came mainly from newly produced T cells. Recipient T cells and thymic progenitors that survived gave rise to the high TCRbeta diversity observed at day 60 in some patients.

This sample's TCRbeta library carried unique molecular identifier barcodes. A single record per CDR3 protein comes from TCRdb applying MiXCR to the PCR reads. The table has a few hundred thousand distinct CDR3 sequences, roughly a quarter seen once. With 7 bases removed from V and 5 bases from J, the gap between germline ends came to 11 bases. This CDR3 spans 13 amino acids. Germline V gene lookup returns CDR1 SNHLY and CDR2 FYNNEI. The chain uses TRBV2 and TRBJ1-4; no firm D call. This receptor was taken from a female patient under 10 years old who had a stem cell transplant for congenital amegakaryocytic thrombocytopenia, so the T cells may come from the graft donor. The sample was PBMCs, mostly from graft donor cells, taken 360 days after TCRalphabeta/CD19-depleted stem cell transplant. CDR3 in amino acids: CASIVRENEKLFF. DNA for the CDR3: TGTGCCAGCATCGTCAGAGAAAATGAAAAACTGTTTTTT.